The source of this T cell receptor (beta chain) is a study of blood T cells in healthy people across ages (dated by TCRdb to the mid-2010s). A note on the overall study: In model experiments, template switching captured about one uniquely barcoded TCR beta cDNA molecule for every two T cells. The study measured age-related changes in TCR beta repertoire diversity using deep sequencing normalized with unique cDNA molecular identifiers. Donors were grouped into four age groups: young (average 16 years), middle-aged (over 35), aged (about 60) and long-lived (82). Donors of different ages were randomly distributed across sequencing lanes to avoid experimental bias. Two additional independent replicas of 1 million unique cDNA reads from the same blood draw were analyzed for two donors (one aged 18 to 30 and one aged 80 or older).

What the work shows at the level of the full study, not this receptor alone: The percentage of naive T cells measured by flow cytometry correlated strongly with observed TCR beta diversity. Estimates of total diversity from one million sequenced T cells were regarded as lower bounds and underestimates. Because donor CMV infection status was unknown, age-related changes in expanded clonotypes were potentially confounded. As age increased, observed TCR beta diversity per million T cells dropped in a roughly linear way, and a significant reduction was already evident by age about 36. Conclusive comparison of naive and antigen-experienced compartments was prevented by the profiling of bulk unsorted PBMCs. Compared with the aged group, the long-lived group had more naive CD4+ T cells, fewer expanded clones and increased TCR diversity, a pattern suggesting age selection.

Turning to this clonotype: Its antigen target is currently unknown. No base quality values were provided; no much bigger clone lies one nucleotide off.

Libraries came from 5' RACE. Sequencing relied on an Illumina HiSeq 2500. A second PCR of roughly 7 to 11 cycles was run with a J-beta primer mix and a sample-barcoded 5' primer. A template-switch 5' adaptor carrying 12 random nucleotides introduced a unique molecular identifier onto each TCR beta cDNA molecule. At least 2.5 million CDR3-containing paired-end reads were obtained from each sample. First-strand cDNA synthesis was performed from all RNA using the Mint cDNA synthesis kit, with priming by a TRBC-specific oligonucleotide. All cDNA was treated with uracil-DNA glycosylase and then went through a first 18-cycle PCR with the universal primers M1SS and BC2_uni_R. The authors' pipeline ran thus. Each sample was normalized by randomly selecting 1 million high-quality reads, each carrying a distinct molecular identifier. Reads sharing molecular identifiers were discarded rather than binned into consensus sequences. MiTCR, run with a Q25 quality threshold and the strictest error-elimination algorithm, handled CDR3 identification, clonotype clustering and error correction. A nonparametric unseen species model using Euler transformation provided a lower-bound estimate of total TCR beta diversity. Clones were called with MiXCR by TCRdb after fastp trimmed the public reads at Q25, and only in-frame beta chains were retained. Each entry merges the rows of one CDR3 protein and shows their most common DNA and genes. TCRdb's processing, not the study's, gives the V and J calls here. This sample gives 780,000 or so distinct CDR3 sequences in total; roughly 50% of them show up just once. The ten largest account for about 42% of the sample.

From its cysteine to its phenylalanine, the CDR3 spans 17 amino acids. The read is trimmed to its CDR3 DNA, 51 bases read in frame from base 1. From the germline V gene, CDR1 is LGHNA and CDR2 is YNFKEQ. V is reduced by 0 bases and J by 0 bases, leaving a spacing of 13 bases between them. Donors were 39 systemically healthy Caucasian individuals from Russia aged roughly 6 to 90 years. Each donor gave around 9.8 milliliters of peripheral blood, collected into EDTA-treated Vacutainer tubes. PBMCs were isolated by Ficoll-Paque density-gradient centrifugation, with at least 7 million obtained per sample. Trizol reagent was used to extract total RNA from the PBMCs, yielding at least 6 micrograms per sample. The percentages of naive CD45RAhigh/CD27high T cells were determined by flow cytometry on a PBMC aliquot from every donor.

Sequencing was done on a sample of blood. In this chain, TRBV4-2 is recombined with TRBJ2-3; the D gene cannot be resolved reliably. The sequence was collected from a man older than 75 in good health. Here the CDR3 is given as CASSQDGPATSTDTQYF. The sequenced DNA: TGTGCCAGCAGCCAAGATGGGCCAGCAACTAGCACAGATACGCAGTATTTT.